This is a list of T cell receptor beta chains from one sample in a study of cytomegalovirus exposure and HLA in healthy donors. The method was immunoSEQ multiplex PCR; TCRdb's version includes in-frame clones alone and lacks a portion of them. The sample consists of 100,000 or so clones, approximately 72% of them appearing once. Sequencing used PBMCs. All receptors come from a man aged 25-45 years in good health and CMV-seropositive. CDR3s include the opening cysteine and the closing phenylalanine or tryptophan. The D gene is left open where the match is weak. Part of the rows lack a size; the others show once, few, many or a class for expanded clones.

j_call,d_call,v_call,clone_size,cdr3_aa,cdr3_nt
TRBJ1-1,-,TRBV6-1,-,CASSQAGILNTEAFF,TGTGCCAGCAGCCAGGCGGGGATCTTGAACACTGAAGCTTTCTTT
TRBJ1-1,TRBD1,TRBV10-3,few,CAISERGQNTEAFF,TGTGCCATCAGTGAAAGGGGGCAGAACACTGAAGCTTTCTTT
TRBJ2-2,-,TRBV7-2,-,CASSLALGTGELFF,TGTGCCAGCAGCTTAGCGCTAGGAACCGGGGAGCTGTTTTTT
TRBJ2-1,TRBD2,TRBV7-8,-,CASSLHSGEYNEQFF,TGTGCCAGCAGCTTACACAGCGGGGAGTACAATGAGCAGTTCTTC
TRBJ1-4,-,TRBV10-2,few,CASRRQEGYEKLFF,TGCGCCAGCAGGCGTCAGGAAGGTTATGAAAAACTGTTTTTT
TRBJ1-3,TRBD1,TRBV7-6,once,CASSTGTGSGNTIYF,TGTGCCAGCAGCACTGGGACAGGCTCTGGAAACACCATATATTTT
TRBJ2-2,-,TRBV27,-,CASSLAGTGELFF,TGTGCCAGCAGTCTAGCTGGCACCGGGGAGCTGTTTTTT
TRBJ2-1,TRBD2,TRBV27,-,CASSLASGGGEQFF,TGTGCCAGCAGTTTAGCTAGCGGGGGGGGTGAGCAGTTCTTC
TRBJ2-7,TRBD2,TRBV9,-,CASSAGGPDEQYF,TGTGCCAGCAGCGCGGGGGGGCCTGACGAGCAGTACTTC
TRBJ2-5,-,TRBV21-1,-,CASSKVLCEGRQETQYF,TGTGCCAGCAGCAAAGTGCTGTGTGAAGGGAGGCAAGAGACCCAGTACTTC
TRBJ2-2,-,TRBV7-2,-,CASSLGPGELFF,TGTGCCAGCAGCTTAGGGCCCGGGGAGCTGTTTTTT
TRBJ1-4,-,TRBV28,few,CASSLGWADSEHEKLFF,TGTGCCAGCAGTTTGGGGTGGGCAGACAGCGAGCATGAAAAACTGTTTTTT
TRBJ1-6,-,TRBV18,-,CASSPPREGSYNSPLHF,TGTGCCAGCTCACCACCGAGGGAGGGGTCCTATAATTCACCCCTCCACTTT
TRBJ2-5,TRBD2,TRBV9,-,CASSVGGARSQETQYF,TGTGCCAGCAGCGTGGGAGGGGCCCGTTCGCAAGAGACCCAGTACTTC
TRBJ2-3,-,TRBV5-1,-,CASNLGGWGLDTQYF,TGCGCCAGCAACTTGGGGGGATGGGGCCTGGATACGCAGTATTTT
TRBJ1-6,-,TRBV6-5,-,CASSQGFGSPLHF,TGTGCCAGCAGTCAGGGGTTCGGTTCACCCCTCCACTTT
TRBJ2-1,TRBD2,TRBV7-8,-,CASRKIAGSHNEQFF,TGTGCCAGCAGGAAAATAGCGGGGTCTCACAATGAGCAGTTCTTC
TRBJ1-6,-,TRBV7-8,-,CASTDSQTSPLHF,TGTGCCAGCACCGACAGTCAAACCTCACCCCTCCACTTT
TRBJ2-2,-,TRBV30,-,CAWSEEGNTGELFF,TGTGCCTGGAGCGAAGAGGGGAACACCGGGGAGCTGTTTTTT
TRBJ1-6,-,TRBV21-1,-,CASSKDSRIDNSPLHF,TGTGCCAGCAGCAAAGACAGCCGTATCGATAATTCACCCCTCCACTTT
TRBJ1-1,-,TRBV28,few,CASSQGGTEAFF,TGTGCCAGCAGTCAAGGGGGAACTGAAGCTTTCTTT
TRBJ2-2,TRBD1,TRBV29-1,-,CSVWTGKRVGELFF,TGCAGCGTTTGGACAGGGAAGAGGGTCGGGGAGCTGTTTTTT
TRBJ2-7,-,TRBV4-1,-,CASSQESEVWDNEQYF,TGCGCCAGCAGCCAAGAGAGTGAGGTCTGGGACAACGAGCAGTACTTC
TRBJ2-5,TRBD2,TRBV15,-,CATSRDKWARTSGVGETQYF,TGTGCCACCAGCAGAGATAAGTGGGCGAGGACTAGCGGGGTTGGGGAGACCCAGTACTTC
TRBJ2-5,-,TRBV4-3,-,CASSQEGPPGETQYF,TGCGCCAGCAGCCAAGAGGGTCCACCCGGGGAGACCCAGTACTTC
TRBJ2-5,TRBD2,TRBV7-6,-,CASSRTSGGRETQYF,TGTGCCAGCAGCCGGACTAGCGGGGGACGGGAGACCCAGTACTTC
TRBJ2-2,-,TRBV4-3,few,CASSTSFTGELFF,TGCGCCAGCAGCACGAGCTTCACCGGGGAGCTGTTTTTT
TRBJ2-7,-,TRBV4-1,few,CASSQMGTYEQYF,TGCGCCAGCAGCCAAATGGGCACCTACGAGCAGTACTTC
TRBJ1-5,TRBD1,TRBV19,few,CASSPQGFYSNQPQHF,TGTGCCAGTAGCCCACAGGGGTTCTATAGCAATCAGCCCCAGCATTTT
TRBJ1-1,-,TRBV11-2,few,CASSQGYTGAFF,TGTGCCAGCAGCCAAGGATATACGGGAGCTTTCTTT
TRBJ1-1,TRBD1,TRBV29-1,-,CSVGGGGGTGGTEAFF,TGCAGCGTTGGAGGAGGGGGGGGGACAGGGGGTACTGAAGCTTTCTTT
TRBJ1-5,TRBD1,TRBV19,-,CASGLRVGGQPQHF,TGTGCCAGTGGTTTAAGGGTAGGGGGCCAGCCCCAGCATTTT
TRBJ2-7,-,TRBV18,-,CASSQGNYEQYF,TGTGCCAGCTCACAGGGGAACTACGAGCAGTACTTC